A selection of T cell receptor beta chains follows, all from one sample in a study of Graves' ophthalmopathy and Graves' hyperthyroidism. In TCRdb, the multiplex PCR reads were re-called with MiXCR into one record per CDR3 protein. The sample consists of about 400,000 distinct CDR3 sequences, roughly 15% of them appearing once. The specimen sequenced was peripheral blood. The receptors come from a woman under 30 with stable Graves' hyperthyroidism. The CDR3 runs from the conserved cysteine through the conserved F or W. Fields, in order: J gene, D gene, V gene, clone size, CDR3 DNA, CDR3 protein. D genes are given only for firm matches. The size field is filled for only some rows; it gives once, few, many or a size class.

j_gene: TRBJ1-1
d_gene: -
v_gene: TRBV27
abundance: many
CDR3nt: TGTGCCAGCACCCCCCGGAGGCTAGGGGTCACTGAAGCTTTCTTT
CDR3aa: CASTPRRLGVTEAFF

j_gene: TRBJ1-5
d_gene: TRBD1
v_gene: TRBV12-3/TRBV12-4
abundance: many
CDR3nt: TGTGCCAGCAGCTTAGGACAGGGGACCAATCAGCCCCAGCATTTT
CDR3aa: CASSLGQGTNQPQHF

j_gene: TRBJ1-2
d_gene: TRBD1
v_gene: TRBV12-3/TRBV12-4
abundance: -
CDR3nt: TGTGCCAGCAGCAAGACAGGGCTCTATGGCTACACCTTC
CDR3aa: CASSKTGLYGYTF

j_gene: TRBJ1-2
d_gene: -
v_gene: TRBV24-1
abundance: many
CDR3nt: TGTGCCACCAGTGATTTTCGGGGGAAGGGTGGCTACACCTTC
CDR3aa: CATSDFRGKGGYTF

j_gene: TRBJ2-2
d_gene: -
v_gene: TRBV7-2
abundance: many
CDR3nt: TGTGCCAGCAGCTTTACCGGGTCAACCGGGGAGCTGTTTTTT
CDR3aa: CASSFTGSTGELFF

j_gene: TRBJ2-5
d_gene: -
v_gene: TRBV7-3
abundance: many
CDR3nt: TGTGCCAGCAGCCAACGGAGCAGGGGGGGCAAAGAGACCCAGTACTTC
CDR3aa: CASSQRSRGGKETQYF

j_gene: TRBJ1-1
d_gene: TRBD1
v_gene: TRBV12-3/TRBV12-4
abundance: many
CDR3nt: TGTGCCAGCAGTTTAAGTTCAGGGGGAGCTTTCTTT
CDR3aa: CASSLSSGGAFF

j_gene: TRBJ1-1
d_gene: TRBD1
v_gene: TRBV7-2
abundance: many
CDR3nt: TGTGCCAGCAGCCTCAGACAGGGGGCGCTAAGTGAAGCTTTCTTT
CDR3aa: CASSLRQGALSEAFF

j_gene: TRBJ1-5
d_gene: -
v_gene: TRBV2
abundance: many
CDR3nt: TGTGCCAGCAGGATTGGACAGTCTTATCAGCCCCAGCATTTT
CDR3aa: CASRIGQSYQPQHF

j_gene: TRBJ2-5
d_gene: TRBD2
v_gene: TRBV20-1
abundance: many
CDR3nt: TGCAGTGCTCGACTAGCGGGGGGGCATGGAGAGACCCAGTACTTC
CDR3aa: CSARLAGGHGETQYF

j_gene: TRBJ1-5
d_gene: TRBD1
v_gene: TRBV29-1
abundance: many
CDR3nt: TGCAGCGTTACCGACAGGGCCAATCAGCCCCAGCATTTT
CDR3aa: CSVTDRANQPQHF

j_gene: TRBJ2-5
d_gene: -
v_gene: TRBV20-1
abundance: many
CDR3nt: TGCAGTGCTAGATACCACACTTACCAAGAGACCCAGTACTTC
CDR3aa: CSARYHTYQETQYF

j_gene: TRBJ1-1
d_gene: -
v_gene: TRBV24-1
abundance: many
CDR3nt: TGTGCCACCAGTGACCCTGACAGGAGTGAAAGAGCTTTCTTT
CDR3aa: CATSDPDRSERAFF

j_gene: TRBJ1-1
d_gene: -
v_gene: TRBV6-1
abundance: many
CDR3nt: TGTGCCAGCAGTCGACGGGGCAGGGAGAATGAAGCTTTCTTT
CDR3aa: CASSRRGRENEAFF

j_gene: TRBJ2-5
d_gene: TRBD1
v_gene: TRBV5-6
abundance: many
CDR3nt: TGTGCCAGCAGCCCCGGGACAGGGAAGCCCCAGTACTTC
CDR3aa: CASSPGTGKPQYF

j_gene: TRBJ1-2
d_gene: -
v_gene: TRBV4-1
abundance: -
CDR3nt: TGCGCCAGCAGCCATCAGGGCAAGAACTATGGCTACACCTTC
CDR3aa: CASSHQGKNYGYTF

j_gene: TRBJ1-3
d_gene: -
v_gene: TRBV19
abundance: many
CDR3nt: TGTGCCAGTAGTATACCAATGGGGGTGTCTGGAAACACCATATATTTT
CDR3aa: CASSIPMGVSGNTIYF

j_gene: TRBJ1-1
d_gene: -
v_gene: TRBV25-1
abundance: many
CDR3nt: TGTGCCAGCACGGTTACCAGTGGAGGCACTGAAGCTTTCTTT
CDR3aa: CASTVTSGGTEAFF

j_gene: TRBJ2-7
d_gene: -
v_gene: TRBV28
abundance: many
CDR3nt: TGTGCCACCAACCCTGTGGACGTAGCTTACGAGCAGTACTTC
CDR3aa: CATNPVDVAYEQYF

j_gene: TRBJ1-2
d_gene: -
v_gene: TRBV20-1
abundance: many
CDR3nt: TGCAGTGCTACATCCGACGGTAACTATGGCTACACCTTC
CDR3aa: CSATSDGNYGYTF

j_gene: TRBJ1-2
d_gene: -
v_gene: TRBV24-1
abundance: many
CDR3nt: TGTGCCACCAGTGATTTTTACTATGGCTACACCTTC
CDR3aa: CATSDFYYGYTF

j_gene: TRBJ2-7
d_gene: -
v_gene: TRBV20-1
abundance: many
CDR3nt: TGCAGTGGGCCAGCTCCCTCCTACGAGCAGTACTTC
CDR3aa: CSGPAPSYEQYF

j_gene: TRBJ1-5
d_gene: -
v_gene: TRBV12-3/TRBV12-4
abundance: many
CDR3nt: TGTGCCAGCAGTTGGGGGGGGGGCCAGCCCCAGCATTTT
CDR3aa: CASSWGGGQPQHF

j_gene: TRBJ1-5
d_gene: TRBD1
v_gene: TRBV12-3/TRBV12-4
abundance: many
CDR3nt: TGTGCCAGCAGTCCAGACAGGGTTAGCAATCAGCCCCAGCATTTT
CDR3aa: CASSPDRVSNQPQHF

j_gene: TRBJ1-2
d_gene: -
v_gene: TRBV7-9
abundance: many
CDR3nt: TGTGCCAGCAGCTCGACGGGCTATAACTATGGCTACACCTTC
CDR3aa: CASSSTGYNYGYTF

j_gene: TRBJ1-2
d_gene: TRBD1
v_gene: TRBV27
abundance: many
CDR3nt: TGTGCCAGCAGTACAGCGACAGGGCCAAACTATGGCTACACCTTC
CDR3aa: CASSTATGPNYGYTF

j_gene: TRBJ1-1
d_gene: TRBD1
v_gene: TRBV20-1
abundance: many
CDR3nt: TGCAGTGCTAAGAGACAGGGTGGGAACACTGAAGCTTTCTTT
CDR3aa: CSAKRQGGNTEAFF

j_gene: TRBJ2-7
d_gene: TRBD1
v_gene: TRBV20-1
abundance: many
CDR3nt: TGCAGTGCTATAACCGGGACAGGGGGCCACGAGCAGTACTTC
CDR3aa: CSAITGTGGHEQYF

j_gene: TRBJ1-2
d_gene: -
v_gene: TRBV15
abundance: many
CDR3nt: TGTGCCACCTGGAGATGGAACTATGGCTACACCTTC
CDR3aa: CATWRWNYGYTF

j_gene: TRBJ1-2
d_gene: TRBD1
v_gene: TRBV19
abundance: many
CDR3nt: TGTGCCAGTAGTGGACGGACAGGCTCTAACTATGGCTACACCTTC
CDR3aa: CASSGRTGSNYGYTF

j_gene: TRBJ2-7
d_gene: -
v_gene: TRBV20-1
abundance: many
CDR3nt: TGCAGTGCTAGAGAAGAGGGAGGCGAGCAGTACTTC
CDR3aa: CSAREEGGEQYF

j_gene: TRBJ1-1
d_gene: TRBD1
v_gene: TRBV24-1
abundance: many
CDR3nt: TGTGCCACCAGTGATTTGGGACAGGACCGAGCTTTCTTT
CDR3aa: CATSDLGQDRAFF

j_gene: TRBJ2-7
d_gene: -
v_gene: TRBV11-2
abundance: large
CDR3nt: TGTGCCAGCAGCCCGTCGTCACTCTCCGAGCAGTACTTC
CDR3aa: CASSPSSLSEQYF

j_gene: TRBJ1-1
d_gene: -
v_gene: TRBV5-1
abundance: many
CDR3nt: TGCGCCAGCAGCTTGGTCCAGGCGGGGAACACTGAAGCTTTCTTT
CDR3aa: CASSLVQAGNTEAFF

j_gene: TRBJ1-2
d_gene: -
v_gene: TRBV19
abundance: many
CDR3nt: TGTGCCAGTAGTGTCGGGTCATTAGGGGATGGCTACACCTTC
CDR3aa: CASSVGSLGDGYTF

j_gene: TRBJ2-5
d_gene: TRBD1
v_gene: TRBV7-6
abundance: many
CDR3nt: TGTGCCAGCAGCCAAGGACAGGGTAAAGAGACCCAGTACTTC
CDR3aa: CASSQGQGKETQYF

j_gene: TRBJ1-2
d_gene: -
v_gene: TRBV9
abundance: -
CDR3nt: TGTGCCAGCAGCGTAGGAATTGGAGGCATTAACTATGGCTACACCTTC
CDR3aa: CASSVGIGGINYGYTF

j_gene: TRBJ2-2
d_gene: -
v_gene: TRBV6-2/TRBV6-3
abundance: many
CDR3nt: TGTGCCAGCAGCTCGCCGCCCCAAGCAAGGAACACCGGGGAGCTGTTTTTT
CDR3aa: CASSSPPQARNTGELFF

j_gene: TRBJ1-2
d_gene: -
v_gene: TRBV19
abundance: few
CDR3nt: TGTGCCAGTAGTATACTACAGGATACCTATGGCTACACCTTC
CDR3aa: CASSILQDTYGYTF

j_gene: TRBJ2-7
d_gene: TRBD1
v_gene: TRBV27
abundance: -
CDR3nt: TGTGCCAGCTGTTTGACAGGGCCCTCCTACGAGCAGTACTTC
CDR3aa: CASCLTGPSYEQYF

j_gene: TRBJ1-5
d_gene: -
v_gene: TRBV28
abundance: many
CDR3nt: TGTGCCAGCAGTTTAGGGGTCCCCGCGAGCAATCAGCCCCAGCATTTT
CDR3aa: CASSLGVPASNQPQHF

j_gene: TRBJ2-7
d_gene: -
v_gene: TRBV12-5
abundance: many
CDR3nt: TGTGCTAGTGGTGCCCTCAGTCACGCATACTTC
CDR3aa: CASGALSHAYF

j_gene: TRBJ2-5
d_gene: TRBD1
v_gene: TRBV29-1
abundance: many
CDR3nt: TGCAGCGGTAACCACAGGGGTGAGACCCAGTACTTC
CDR3aa: CSGNHRGETQYF

j_gene: TRBJ2-7
d_gene: -
v_gene: TRBV2
abundance: -
CDR3nt: TGTGCCAGCAGTGGGAGCCGCGGGCAGTACTTC
CDR3aa: CASSGSRGQYF

j_gene: TRBJ1-1
d_gene: TRBD1
v_gene: TRBV27
abundance: many
CDR3nt: TGTGCCAGCCGGGACAGCCTGAACACTGAAGCTTTCTTT
CDR3aa: CASRDSLNTEAFF

j_gene: TRBJ1-5
d_gene: TRBD1
v_gene: TRBV6-2/TRBV6-3
abundance: many
CDR3nt: TGTGCCAGCAGTCTTTCGACAGGGCGACAGCCCCAGCATTTT
CDR3aa: CASSLSTGRQPQHF

j_gene: TRBJ2-2
d_gene: -
v_gene: TRBV6-1
abundance: -
CDR3nt: TGTGCCAGCAATGGGAATGCGGGCGGGCTTACCGGGGAGCTGTTTTTT
CDR3aa: CASNGNAGGLTGELFF

j_gene: TRBJ2-7
d_gene: TRBD1
v_gene: TRBV27
abundance: once
CDR3nt: TGTGCCAGCAGAAGCACCGGGACAGGGTGGTACGAGCAGTACTTC
CDR3aa: CASRSTGTGWYEQYF

j_gene: TRBJ1-2
d_gene: TRBD1
v_gene: TRBV15
abundance: many
CDR3nt: TGTGCCACCAGCAGAGGTGGACAGGGGGCGGACTATGGCTACACCTTC
CDR3aa: CATSRGGQGADYGYTF

j_gene: TRBJ2-2
d_gene: TRBD2
v_gene: TRBV20-1
abundance: many
CDR3nt: TGCAGTGCCCCACTAGCGGGGAATTCGGGGGAGCTGTTTTTT
CDR3aa: CSAPLAGNSGELFF

j_gene: TRBJ1-2
d_gene: -
v_gene: TRBV20-1
abundance: many
CDR3nt: TGCAGTGCTAGAGTGTTGGGTGACTATGGCTACACCTTC
CDR3aa: CSARVLGDYGYTF

j_gene: TRBJ1-1
d_gene: -
v_gene: TRBV29-1
abundance: many
CDR3nt: TGCAGCGCCGGGGTTATGAACACTGAAGCTTTCTTT
CDR3aa: CSAGVMNTEAFF

j_gene: TRBJ2-5
d_gene: -
v_gene: TRBV2
abundance: many
CDR3nt: TGTGCCAGCAGTGAAGGTGGGACGGGAGAGACCCAGTACTTC
CDR3aa: CASSEGGTGETQYF

j_gene: TRBJ2-7
d_gene: -
v_gene: TRBV6-5
abundance: many
CDR3nt: TGTGCCAGCAGTTACGGGGGGCGAAGGTTGGACGAGCAGTACTTC
CDR3aa: CASSYGGRRLDEQYF

j_gene: TRBJ2-7
d_gene: TRBD1
v_gene: TRBV6-1
abundance: many
CDR3nt: TGTGCCAGCAGGCGACAGGGTGGGGAGCAGTACTTC
CDR3aa: CASRRQGGEQYF